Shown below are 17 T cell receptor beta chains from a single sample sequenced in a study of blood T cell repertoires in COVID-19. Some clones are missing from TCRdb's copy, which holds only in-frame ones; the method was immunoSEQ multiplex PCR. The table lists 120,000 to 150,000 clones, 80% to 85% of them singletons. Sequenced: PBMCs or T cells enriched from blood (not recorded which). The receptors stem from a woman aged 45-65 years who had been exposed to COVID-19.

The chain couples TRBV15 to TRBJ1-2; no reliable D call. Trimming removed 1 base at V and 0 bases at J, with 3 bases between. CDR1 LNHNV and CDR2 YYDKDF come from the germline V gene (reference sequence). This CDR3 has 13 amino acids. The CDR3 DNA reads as TGTGCCACCAGCAGAGGGCCTAACTATGGCTACACCTTC. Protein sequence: CATSRGPNYGYTF.

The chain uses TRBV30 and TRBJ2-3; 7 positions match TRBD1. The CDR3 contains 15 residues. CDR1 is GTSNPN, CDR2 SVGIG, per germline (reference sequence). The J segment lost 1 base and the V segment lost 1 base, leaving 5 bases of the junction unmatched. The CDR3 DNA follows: TGTGCCTGGAGTGAAGGGGGCGTCGGCACAGATACGCAGTATTTT. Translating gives CAWSEGGVGTDTQYF.

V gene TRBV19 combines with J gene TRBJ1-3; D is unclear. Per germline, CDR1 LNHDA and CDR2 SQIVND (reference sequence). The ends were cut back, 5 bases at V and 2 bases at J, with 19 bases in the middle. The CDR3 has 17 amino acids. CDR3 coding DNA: TGTGCCAGTAGTGCCCTCGGGTCAACTCCTACTGGAAACACCATATATTTT. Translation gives CASSALGSTPTGNTIYF.

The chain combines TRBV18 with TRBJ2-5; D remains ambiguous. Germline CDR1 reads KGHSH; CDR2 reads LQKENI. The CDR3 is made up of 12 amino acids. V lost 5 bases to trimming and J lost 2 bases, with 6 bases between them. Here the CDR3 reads CASSVAQETQYF. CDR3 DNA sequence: TGTGCCAGCTCAGTGGCTCAAGAGACCCAGTACTTC.

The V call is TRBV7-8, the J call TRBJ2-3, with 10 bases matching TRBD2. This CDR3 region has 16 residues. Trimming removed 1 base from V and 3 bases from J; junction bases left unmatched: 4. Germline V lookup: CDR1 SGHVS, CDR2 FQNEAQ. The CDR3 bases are TGTGCCAGCAGCTTAGGTAGCGGGGGGTTTACAGATACGCAGTATTTT. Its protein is CASSLGSGGFTDTQYF.

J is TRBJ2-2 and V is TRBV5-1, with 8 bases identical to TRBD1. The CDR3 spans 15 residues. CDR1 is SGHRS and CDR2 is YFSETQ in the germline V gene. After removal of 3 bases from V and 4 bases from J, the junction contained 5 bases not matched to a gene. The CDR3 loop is CASSYDRGGTGELFF. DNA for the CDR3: TGCGCCAGCAGCTACGACAGGGGCGGCACCGGGGAGCTGTTTTTT.

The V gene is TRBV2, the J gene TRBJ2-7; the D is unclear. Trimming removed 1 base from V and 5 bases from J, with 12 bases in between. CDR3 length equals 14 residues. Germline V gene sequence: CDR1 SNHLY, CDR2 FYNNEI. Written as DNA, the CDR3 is TGTGCCAGCAGTGAAGACTCGGGTCCGGACGAGCAGTACTTC. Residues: CASSEDSGPDEQYF.

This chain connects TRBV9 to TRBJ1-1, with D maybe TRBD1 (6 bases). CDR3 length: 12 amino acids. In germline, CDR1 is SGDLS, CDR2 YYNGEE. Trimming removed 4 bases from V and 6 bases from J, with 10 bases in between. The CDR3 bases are TGTGCCAGCAGCCCGCAGGGGTCTGAAGCTTTCTTT. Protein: CASSPQGSEAFF.

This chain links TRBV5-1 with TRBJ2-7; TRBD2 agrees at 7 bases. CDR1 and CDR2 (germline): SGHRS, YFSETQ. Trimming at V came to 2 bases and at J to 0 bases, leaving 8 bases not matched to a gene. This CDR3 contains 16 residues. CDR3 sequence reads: CASSLQRASGSYEQYF. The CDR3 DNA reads TGCGCCAGCAGCTTACAAAGAGCTAGCGGCTCCTACGAGCAGTACTTC. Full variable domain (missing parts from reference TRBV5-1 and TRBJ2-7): KAGVTQTPRYLIKTRGQQVTLSCSPISGHRSVSWYQQTPGQGLQFLFEYFSETQRNKGNFPGRFSGRQFSNSRSEMNVSTLELGDSALYLCASSLQRASGSYEQYFGPGTRLTVT.

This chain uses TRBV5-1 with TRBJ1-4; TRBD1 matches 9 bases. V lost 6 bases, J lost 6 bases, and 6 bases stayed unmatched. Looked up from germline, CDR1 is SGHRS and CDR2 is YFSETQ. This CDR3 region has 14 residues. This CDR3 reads CASTRGDRDEKLFF. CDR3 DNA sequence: TGCGCCAGCACAAGAGGGGACAGGGATGAAAAACTGTTTTTT. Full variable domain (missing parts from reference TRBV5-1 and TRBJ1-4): KAGVTQTPRYLIKTRGQQVTLSCSPISGHRSVSWYQQTPGQGLQFLFEYFSETQRNKGNFPGRFSGRQFSNSRSEMNVSTLELGDSALYLCASTRGDRDEKLFFGSGTQLSVL.

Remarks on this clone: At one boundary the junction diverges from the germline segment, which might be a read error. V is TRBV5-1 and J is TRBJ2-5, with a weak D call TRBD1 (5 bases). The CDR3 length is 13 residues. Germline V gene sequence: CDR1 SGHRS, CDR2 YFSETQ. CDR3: CASRLAGLETQYF. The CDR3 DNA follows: TGCGCCAGCAGATTGGCAGGGCTAGAGACCCAGTACTTC.

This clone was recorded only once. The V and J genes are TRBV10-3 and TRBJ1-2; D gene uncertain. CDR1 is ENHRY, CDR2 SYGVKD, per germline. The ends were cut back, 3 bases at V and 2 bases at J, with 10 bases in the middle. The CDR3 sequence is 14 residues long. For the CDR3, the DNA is TGTGCCATCAGTGATCAAGGGAGAAACTATGGCTACACCTTC. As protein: CAISDQGRNYGYTF.

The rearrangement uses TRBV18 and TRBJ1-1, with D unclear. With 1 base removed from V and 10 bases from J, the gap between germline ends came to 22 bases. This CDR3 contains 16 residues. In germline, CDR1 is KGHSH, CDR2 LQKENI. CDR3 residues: CASSPQMGNTKLRAFF. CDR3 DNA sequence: TGTGCCAGCTCACCACAGATGGGCAACACGAAGTTGAGAGCTTTCTTT.

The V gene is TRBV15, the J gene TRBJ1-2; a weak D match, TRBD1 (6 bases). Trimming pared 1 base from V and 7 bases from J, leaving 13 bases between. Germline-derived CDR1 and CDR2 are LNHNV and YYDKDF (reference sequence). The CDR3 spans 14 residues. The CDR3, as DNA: TGTGCCACCAGCAGAGCCCAGGGGCTTGGTGGCTACACCTTC. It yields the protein CATSRAQGLGGYTF. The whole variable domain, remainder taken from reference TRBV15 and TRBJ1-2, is DAMVIQNPRYQVTQFGKPVTLSCSQTLNHNVMYWYQQKSSQAPKLLFHYYDKDFNNEADTPDNFQSRRPNTSFCFLDIRSPGLGDTAMYLCATSRAQGLGGYTFGSGTRLTVV.

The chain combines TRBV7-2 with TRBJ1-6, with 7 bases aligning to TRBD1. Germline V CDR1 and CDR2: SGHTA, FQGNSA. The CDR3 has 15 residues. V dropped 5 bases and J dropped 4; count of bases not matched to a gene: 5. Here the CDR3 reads CASSPGGIYNSPLHF. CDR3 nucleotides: TGTGCCAGCAGCCCAGGGGGTATTTATAATTCACCCCTCCACTTT.

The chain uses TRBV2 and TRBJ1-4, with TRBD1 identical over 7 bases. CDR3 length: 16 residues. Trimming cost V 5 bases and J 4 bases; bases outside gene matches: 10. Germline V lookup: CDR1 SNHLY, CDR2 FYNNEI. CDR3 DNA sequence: TGTGCCAGCAGTTCTCTCACAGGGGATTTTAATGAAAAACTGTTTTTT. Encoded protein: CASSSLTGDFNEKLFF.

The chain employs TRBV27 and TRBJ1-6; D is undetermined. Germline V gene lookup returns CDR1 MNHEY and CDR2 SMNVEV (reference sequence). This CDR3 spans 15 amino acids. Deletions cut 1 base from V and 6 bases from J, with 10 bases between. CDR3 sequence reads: CASSLFRFGNSPLHF. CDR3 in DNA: TGTGCCAGCAGTTTATTCCGGTTTGGTAATTCACCCCTCCACTTT.